This TCR beta chain was found in a study of memory CD4+ T cells and cytomegalovirus serostatus. Looking at the study overall: Of the healthy Belgian adults, roughly ten were CMV seropositive and about 24 seronegative. Study findings and constraints: CD4+ memory repertoires contained about 40% of the roughly 150 reported CMV TCRbeta sequences.

This clone came up a few times. Its cognate antigen is unknown. Assay used: immunoSEQ multiplex PCR; TCRdb lists only in-frame clones, some missing. The sample lists 35,000 to 55,000 clones, roughly three quarters occurring once. Single viable CD3+CD4+CD8-CD45RO+ cells were sorted as the memory CD4+ T cells. The germline V gene encodes CDR1 SGHVS and CDR2 FNYEAQ. V lost 0 bases to trimming and J lost 3 bases, with 6 bases between them. The CDR3 has 13 amino acids. This clonotype originated in an adult in good health and CMV-seronegative. The V and J genes are TRBV7-6 and TRBJ2-7; D call uncertain. The sample consisted of memory CD4+ T cells from blood. This chain's CDR3 is CASSLAADYEQYF. CDR3 DNA: TGTGCCAGCAGCTTAGCGGCGGACTACGAGCAGTACTTC.